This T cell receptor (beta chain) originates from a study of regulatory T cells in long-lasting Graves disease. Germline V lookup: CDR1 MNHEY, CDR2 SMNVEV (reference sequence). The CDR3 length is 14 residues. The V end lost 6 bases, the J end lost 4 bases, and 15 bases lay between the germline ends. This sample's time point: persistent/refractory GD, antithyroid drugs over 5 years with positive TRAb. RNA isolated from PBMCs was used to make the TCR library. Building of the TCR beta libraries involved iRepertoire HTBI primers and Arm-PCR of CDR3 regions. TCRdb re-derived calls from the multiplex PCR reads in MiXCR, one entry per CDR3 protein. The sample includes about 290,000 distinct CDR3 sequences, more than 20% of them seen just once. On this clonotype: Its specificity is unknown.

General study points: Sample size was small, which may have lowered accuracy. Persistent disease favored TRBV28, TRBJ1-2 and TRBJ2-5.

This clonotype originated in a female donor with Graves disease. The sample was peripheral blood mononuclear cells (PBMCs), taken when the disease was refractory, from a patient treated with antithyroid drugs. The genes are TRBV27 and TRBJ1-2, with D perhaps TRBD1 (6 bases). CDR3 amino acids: CASSSGTNIYGYTF. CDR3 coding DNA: TGTGCCAGCAGCTCCGGGACAAATATCTATGGCTACACCTTC.